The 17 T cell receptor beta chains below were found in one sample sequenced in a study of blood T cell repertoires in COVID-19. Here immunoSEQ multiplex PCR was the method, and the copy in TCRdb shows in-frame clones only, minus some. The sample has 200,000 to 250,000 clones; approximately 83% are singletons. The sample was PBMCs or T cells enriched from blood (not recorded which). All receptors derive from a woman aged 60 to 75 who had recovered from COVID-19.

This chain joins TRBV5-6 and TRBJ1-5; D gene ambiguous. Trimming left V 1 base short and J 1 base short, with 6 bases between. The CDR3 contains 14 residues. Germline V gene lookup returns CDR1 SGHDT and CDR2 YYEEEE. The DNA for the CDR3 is TGTGCCAGCAGCTTGCGCGGGAGCAATCAGCCCCAGCATTTT. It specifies CASSLRGSNQPQHF.

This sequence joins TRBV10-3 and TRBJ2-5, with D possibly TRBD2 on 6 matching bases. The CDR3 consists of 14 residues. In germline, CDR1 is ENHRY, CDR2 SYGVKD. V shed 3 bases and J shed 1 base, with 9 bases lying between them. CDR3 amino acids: CAISERDSQETQYF. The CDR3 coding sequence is TGTGCCATCAGTGAAAGGGACTCCCAAGAGACCCAGTACTTC.

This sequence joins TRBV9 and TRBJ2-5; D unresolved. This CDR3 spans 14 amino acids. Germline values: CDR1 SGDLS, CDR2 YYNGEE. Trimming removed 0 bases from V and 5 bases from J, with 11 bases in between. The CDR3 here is CASSVAPRAETQYF. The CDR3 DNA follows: TGTGCCAGCAGCGTAGCCCCACGAGCGGAGACCCAGTACTTC.

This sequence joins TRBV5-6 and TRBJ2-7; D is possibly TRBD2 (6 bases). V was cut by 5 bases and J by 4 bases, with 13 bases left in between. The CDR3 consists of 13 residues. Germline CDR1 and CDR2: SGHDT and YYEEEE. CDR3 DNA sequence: TGTGCCAGCAGTTTGACTAGGACGTACGAGCAGTACTTC. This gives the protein CASSLTRTYEQYF.

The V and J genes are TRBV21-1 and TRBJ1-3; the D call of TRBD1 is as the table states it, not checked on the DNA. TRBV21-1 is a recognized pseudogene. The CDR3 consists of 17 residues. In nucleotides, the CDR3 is TGTGCCAGCAGCAAAACATGGACACAGGATGCTGGAAACACCATATATTTT. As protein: CASSKTWTQDAGNTIYF.

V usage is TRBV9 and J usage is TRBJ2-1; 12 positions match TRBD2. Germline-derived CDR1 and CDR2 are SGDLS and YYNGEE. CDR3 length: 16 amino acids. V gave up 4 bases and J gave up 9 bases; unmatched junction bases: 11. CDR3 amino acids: CASSPLAGGYRGEQFF. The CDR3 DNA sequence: TGTGCCAGCAGCCCCCTAGCGGGGGGGTATCGTGGTGAGCAGTTCTTC. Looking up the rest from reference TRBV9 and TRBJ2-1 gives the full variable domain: DSGVTQTPKHLITATGQRVTLRCSPRSGDLSVYWYQQSLDQGLQFLIQYYNGEERAKGNILERFSAQQFPDLHSELNLSSLELGDSALYFCASSPLAGGYRGEQFFGPGTRLTVL.

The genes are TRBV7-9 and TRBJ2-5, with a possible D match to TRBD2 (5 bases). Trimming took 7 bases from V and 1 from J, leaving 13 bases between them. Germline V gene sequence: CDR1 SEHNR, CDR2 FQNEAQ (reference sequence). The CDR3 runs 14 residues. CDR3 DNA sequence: TGTGCCAGCACCTACGGACTGGCCCAAGAGACCCAGTACTTC. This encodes CASTYGLAQETQYF.

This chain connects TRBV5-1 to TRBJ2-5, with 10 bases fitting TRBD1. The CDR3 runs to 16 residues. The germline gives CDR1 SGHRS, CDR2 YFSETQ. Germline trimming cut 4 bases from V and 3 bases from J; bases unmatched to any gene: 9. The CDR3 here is CASSLSPGTGEETQYF. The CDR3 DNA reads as TGCGCCAGCAGCCTAAGTCCCGGGACAGGGGAAGAGACCCAGTACTTC.

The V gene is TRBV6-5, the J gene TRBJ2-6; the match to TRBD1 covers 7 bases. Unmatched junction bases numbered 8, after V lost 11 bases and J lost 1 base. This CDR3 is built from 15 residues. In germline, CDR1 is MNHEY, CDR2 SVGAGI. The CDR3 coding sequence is TGTGCCGGCGGGCCAGGGGGATCTGGGGCCAACGTCCTGACTTTC. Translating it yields CAGGPGGSGANVLTF.

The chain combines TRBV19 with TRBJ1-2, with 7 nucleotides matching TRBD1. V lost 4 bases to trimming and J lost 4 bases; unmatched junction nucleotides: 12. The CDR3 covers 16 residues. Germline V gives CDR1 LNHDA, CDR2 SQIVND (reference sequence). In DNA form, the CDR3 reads TGTGCCAGTAGTACCCTGGGACAGAGAACCGCCTATGGCTACACCTTC. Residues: CASSTLGQRTAYGYTF.

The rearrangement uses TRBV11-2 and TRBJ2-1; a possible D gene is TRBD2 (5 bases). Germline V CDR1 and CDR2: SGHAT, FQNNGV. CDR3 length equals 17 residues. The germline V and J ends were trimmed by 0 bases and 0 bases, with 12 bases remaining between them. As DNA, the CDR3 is TGTGCCAGCAGCTTAGAGCGAGCAAGCGGCTCCTACAATGAGCAGTTCTTC. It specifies CASSLERASGSYNEQFF.

CDR3 protein: CAISPGDRDEKLFF. For the CDR3, the DNA is TGTGCCATTTCGCCGGGGGACAGGGATGAAAAACTGTTTTTT. The rearrangement links TRBV10-3 to TRBJ1-4, with 9 bases lining up with TRBD1. Germline V gene data show CDR1 as ENHRY and CDR2 as SYGVKD. This CDR3 has 14 amino acids. V was clipped by 9 bases and J by 6 bases; unmatched bases: 8.

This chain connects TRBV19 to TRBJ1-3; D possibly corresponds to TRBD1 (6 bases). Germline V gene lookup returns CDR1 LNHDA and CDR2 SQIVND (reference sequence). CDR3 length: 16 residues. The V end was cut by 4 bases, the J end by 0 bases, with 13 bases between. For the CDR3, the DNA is TGTGCCAGTAGTACTACACGGACAGCCTCTGGAAACACCATATATTTT. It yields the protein CASSTTRTASGNTIYF. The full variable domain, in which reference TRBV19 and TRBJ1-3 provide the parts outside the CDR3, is DGGITQSPKYLFRKEGQNVTLSCEQNLNHDAMYWYRQDPGQGLRLIYYSQIVNDFQKGDIAEGYSVSREKKESFPLTVTSAQKNPTAFYLCASSTTRTASGNTIYFGEGSWLTVV.

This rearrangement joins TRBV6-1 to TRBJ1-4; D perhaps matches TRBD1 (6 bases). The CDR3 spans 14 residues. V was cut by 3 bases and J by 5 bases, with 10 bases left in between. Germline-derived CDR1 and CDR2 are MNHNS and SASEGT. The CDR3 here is CASSEDRSNEKLFF. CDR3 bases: TGTGCCAGCAGTGAGGACAGAAGCAATGAAAAACTGTTTTTT.

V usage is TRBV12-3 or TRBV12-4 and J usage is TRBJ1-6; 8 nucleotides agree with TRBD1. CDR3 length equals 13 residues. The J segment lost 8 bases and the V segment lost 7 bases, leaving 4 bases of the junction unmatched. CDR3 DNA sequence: TGTGCCAGCAAAACAGGGGGATATTCACCCCTCCACTTT. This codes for CASKTGGYSPLHF.

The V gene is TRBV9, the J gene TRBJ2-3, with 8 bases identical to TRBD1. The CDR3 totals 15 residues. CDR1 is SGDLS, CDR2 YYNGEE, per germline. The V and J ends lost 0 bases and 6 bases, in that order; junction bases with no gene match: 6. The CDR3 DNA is TGTGCCAGCAGCGTAGCCTCAACAGGGGGGGATACGCAGTATTTT. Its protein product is CASSVASTGGDTQYF.

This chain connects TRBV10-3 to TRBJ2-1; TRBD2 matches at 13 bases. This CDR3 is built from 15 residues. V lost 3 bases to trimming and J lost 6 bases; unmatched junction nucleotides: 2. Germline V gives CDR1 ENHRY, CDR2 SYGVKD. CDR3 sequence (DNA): TGTGCCATCAGTGACGGACTAGCGGGAGCCAATGAGCAGTTCTTC. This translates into CAISDGLAGANEQFF.